This TCR beta chain was sequenced during a study of blood T cells in healthy people across ages. This clonotype was counted ten times or more. The authors ran a second PCR of about 6 to 11 cycles using a sample-barcoded 5' primer and a J-beta primer mix. Via MiXCR, TCRdb re-called the 5' RACE reads, giving one row per CDR3 protein. The sample lists about 400,000 distinct CDR3 sequences, approximately 52% occurring once. Deletions cut 5 bases from V and 1 base from J, with 8 bases between. The CDR3 has 12 amino acids. Germline CDR1 and CDR2: SQVTM and ANQGSEA. This TCR derives from a man in his sixties in good health. This chain uses TRBV29-1 with TRBJ2-5; D might be TRBD1 (6 bases). Sequences were obtained from blood. CDR3 bases: TGCAGCGTTCGAGGGGGCCAAGAGACCCAGTACTTC. Translating gives CSVRGGQETQYF.